The clone carrying this TCR beta chain appeared a few times. Its antigen remains unknown. TCRdb ran MiXCR on the 5' RACE reads and lists one entry per CDR3 protein. The table records fewer than 500,000 distinct CDR3 sequences, 20% to 30% of them present only once. This entry is derived from a study of CD8 T cells in ankylosing spondylitis. General study results and limits: Apparently characteristic of ankylosing spondylitis blood was a TCR beta motif (about eight highly homologous variants). Within peripheral blood, clones linked to disease were CD8+ and relatively rare.

This clonotype was sampled from a male donor with ankylosing spondylitis. The sequenced sample was blood, either unsorted or a sorted T cell fraction (not recorded which).

The CDR3: CSAKSDEQFF. DNA for the CDR3: TGCAGTGCTAAGTCCGATGAGCAGTTCTTC. The gene calls are TRBV20-1 and TRBJ2-1; D call uncertain. Germline loops: CDR1 DFQATT, CDR2 SNEGSKA (reference sequence). Trimming stripped 4 bases from V and 8 bases from J, with 6 bases between. The CDR3 runs to 10 residues.